This T cell receptor (beta chain) was obtained from a study of T cells in Graves' hyperthyroidism and ophthalmopathy. On the study more broadly: Peripheral blood collection took place at initial diagnosis, before any treatment. Findings and caveats of the study: From stable hyperthyroidism, ophthalmopathy was separated by a 13 V-J model.

The CDR3 consists of 13 residues. Germline CDR1 SGHTA, CDR2 FQGTGA. V was shortened by 3 bases and J by 10 bases, with 13 bases between the two germline ends. This clonotype was seen repeatedly, ten times or more. The antigen remains undetermined. Amplified regions were TCR beta CDR3 sequences from RNA transcripts. The study used the HTBI primer set for a first-round RT-PCR of the TCR CDR3. TCRdb reprocessed the multiplex PCR reads via MiXCR and lists one record per CDR3 protein. Among about 410,000 distinct CDR3 sequences, over 12% were seen once, and the ten largest hold about 12%. This sample holds PBMCs from 10 ml fresh peripheral blood.

The specimen sequenced was blood. This chain uses TRBV7-3 with TRBJ2-1, with D possibly matching TRBD2 (6 bases). This TCR derives from a young man with Graves' ophthalmopathy. The chain's CDR3 is CASSLEGYGEQFF. The CDR3 DNA reads as TGTGCCAGCAGCTTGGAGGGGTACGGGGAGCAGTTCTTC.